These T cell receptor beta chains were read from a single sample in a study of cytomegalovirus exposure and HLA in healthy donors. TCRdb's table, derived via immunoSEQ multiplex PCR, lists solely in-frame clones and lacks some. This table holds about 100,000 clones, around 79% found once. Specimen: PBMCs. The receptors shown here come from an older woman in good health and CMV-seropositive. CDR3s include the opening cysteine and the closing phenylalanine or tryptophan.

j_call: TRBJ2-7; v_call: TRBV7-9; cdr3_aa: CASSSSGTSYEQYF
j_call: TRBJ2-3; v_call: TRBV4-2; cdr3_aa: CASSQSGGADLRDTQYF
j_call: TRBJ1-3; v_call: TRBV7-9; cdr3_aa: CASSPPRNTIYF
j_call: TRBJ2-1; v_call: TRBV27; cdr3_aa: CASMRRREEQFF
j_call: TRBJ2-7; v_call: TRBV27; cdr3_aa: CASSPSYSYEQYF
j_call: TRBJ2-1; v_call: TRBV4-1; cdr3_aa: CASSPHPGTSGPSYNEQFF
j_call: TRBJ2-7; v_call: TRBV2; cdr3_aa: CASSDISWTTSYEQYF
j_call: TRBJ2-7; v_call: TRBV7-6; cdr3_aa: CASSPNGGSSYEQYF
j_call: TRBJ2-5; v_call: TRBV4-3; cdr3_aa: CASSQDISGGAKTQYF
j_call: TRBJ1-2; v_call: TRBV10-3; cdr3_aa: CAISESEGIYGYTF
j_call: -; v_call: TRBV10-3; cdr3_aa: CAISERDRTFGEQYF
j_call: TRBJ2-7; v_call: TRBV28; cdr3_aa: CASGSQGQDSYEQYF
j_call: TRBJ2-7; v_call: TRBV5-6; cdr3_aa: CASTLVLTGTRYEQYF
j_call: TRBJ2-3; v_call: TRBV5-1; cdr3_aa: CASSLWTGLATDTQYF
j_call: TRBJ1-6; v_call: TRBV6-5; cdr3_aa: CASSSRSTSPLHF
j_call: TRBJ1-5; v_call: TRBV10-3; cdr3_aa: CAISPRETGEGPQHF
j_call: TRBJ2-3; v_call: TRBV27; cdr3_aa: CASSLMASGRSNTQYF
j_call: TRBJ1-5; v_call: TRBV4-1; cdr3_aa: CASSQVSGVNQPQHF
j_call: TRBJ1-1; v_call: TRBV9; cdr3_aa: CASSFYDRDTEAFF
j_call: TRBJ1-2; v_call: TRBV29-1; cdr3_aa: CSDAQQGGFDGYTF
j_call: TRBJ1-1; v_call: TRBV7-3; cdr3_aa: CASSWTGANTEAFF
j_call: TRBJ2-5; v_call: TRBV27; cdr3_aa: CASSLSWLALGETQYF
j_call: TRBJ1-3; v_call: TRBV5-1; cdr3_aa: CASSLAGQRSGNTIYF
j_call: TRBJ2-7; v_call: TRBV28; cdr3_aa: CASSWGGGGLREQYF
j_call: TRBJ2-1; v_call: TRBV28; cdr3_aa: CASSPRTGTSGGASEQFF
j_call: TRBJ2-2; v_call: TRBV7-3; cdr3_aa: CARTLRTSGGGNTGELFF
j_call: TRBJ2-1; v_call: TRBV5-1; cdr3_aa: CASSLEGVGYNEQFF
j_call: TRBJ1-1; v_call: TRBV19; cdr3_aa: CASSISGRSTEAFF
j_call: TRBJ2-7; v_call: TRBV7-9; cdr3_aa: CASSHGLAGGYEQYF
j_call: TRBJ2-3; v_call: TRBV5-1; cdr3_aa: CASSLGESTDTQYF
j_call: TRBJ2-7; v_call: TRBV5-6; cdr3_aa: CASSPSMEAYEQYF
j_call: TRBJ2-1; v_call: TRBV11-3; cdr3_aa: CASSSGTSGSSYNEQFF
j_call: TRBJ2-1; v_call: TRBV10-3; cdr3_aa: CAISEGGNEQFF
j_call: TRBJ2-7; v_call: TRBV7-2; cdr3_aa: CASSGHRGGYYEQYF